This T cell receptor (beta chain) was retrieved from a study of graft-versus-host responses after intestinal transplantation. This CDR3 comprises 14 residues. Trimming removed 0 bases at V and 4 bases at J, with 9 bases between. Germline CDR1 is MNHEY and CDR2 is SVGAGI. On this clone itself: Antigen unknown.

Generated by immunoSEQ multiplex PCR, the TCRdb table keeps only in-frame clones and is missing some. Among roughly 100,000 clones listed, roughly 93% were seen once. The V gene is TRBV6-5, the J gene TRBJ1-2, with a tentative D call TRBD1 (5 bases). The sequence was collected from a human donor who received an intestinal transplant. The sequencing used unstimulated CD8+ T cells sorted from spleen or lymph node cells, collected before intestinal transplant. CDR3 region: CASSYSGRAYGYTF. CDR3 DNA: TGTGCCAGCAGTTACTCCGGCAGGGCCTATGGCTACACCTTC.